This record covers a single T cell receptor (beta chain). V dropped 6 bases and J dropped 1; count of bases not matched to a gene: 4. Germline V lookup: CDR1 MNHEY, CDR2 SVGAGI. There are 14 residues in the CDR3. Under the authors' procedure: Reference gene primer amplification gave estimated nucleated cell counts. TCRdb's copy holds only in-frame clones and misses some; the assay was immunoSEQ multiplex PCR. The V and J calls and clone size come from that table; D and trimming were worked out from the DNA. The sample lists roughly 330,000 clones, approximately 87% occurring once. These data are taken from a study of blood T cell repertoires in COVID-19. The wider study: Whether acute or convalescent, the COVID-19 samples came from the United States, Italy and Spain.

The receptor's source is a woman in her twenties or thirties who had recovered from COVID-19. The chain recombines TRBV6-5 with TRBJ2-5; 8 bases agree with TRBD1. The source material was PBMCs or T cells enriched from blood (not recorded which). CDR3 residues: CASSLGQAQETQYF. The CDR3 DNA reads as TGTGCCAGCAGCCTGGGACAGGCCCAAGAGACCCAGTACTTC.